The clone carrying this T cell receptor beta chain was observed a few times. Its antigen is still unknown. The CDR3 length is 13 residues. V lost 6 bases and J lost 0, with 8 bases in between. The V gene's germline CDR1 is LGHNT and CDR2 FRNRAP. The source of the sample is a study of T-cell memory formation after mild COVID-19. In the study overall: Across donors, TCR clusters were largely donor specific. Overall study results and limits: Contracting CD4+ clones sat mainly in CM and EM; CD8+ in EMRA.

TCR alpha and TCR beta cDNA libraries carrying sample barcodes and UMIs were produced by 5'RACE using constant-segment primers. TCRdb re-derived calls from the 5' RACE reads in MiXCR, one entry per CDR3 protein. The sample includes about 340,000 distinct CDR3 sequences, 15% to 20% of them seen just once. The V call is TRBV12-5, the J call TRBJ1-2; D is unresolved. The sequence derives from a man aged 18 to 30 who had mild COVID-19 (a few samples of this study predate the infection). Cell type and time point are not known. The sequenced sample consisted of PBMCs or a T cell subset sorted from them (not recorded which). The CDR3 nucleotides are TGTGCTAGTGGCCGGTTCACTAACTATGGCTACACCTTC. It codes for CASGRFTNYGYTF.